Presented here are 16 T cell receptor beta chains from one specimen sequenced in a study of cytomegalovirus exposure and HLA in healthy donors. With 60 Vbeta and 13 Jbeta primers, the PCR was carried out. Here immunoSEQ multiplex PCR was the method, and the copy in TCRdb shows in-frame clones only, minus some. Found here are 170,000 or so clones, roughly four fifths of them singletons; the top ten hold about 1.6%. Source material: PBMCs. The source is a man over 45 in good health and CMV-seronegative.

The chain carries TRBV19 and TRBJ1-5; no clear D gene. V lost 5 bases to trimming and J lost 0 bases, with 8 bases between them. Germline CDR1 LNHDA, CDR2 SQIVND (reference sequence). CDR3 size: 14 residues. CDR3 loop: CASSYQFSNQPQHF. CDR3 coding DNA: TGTGCCAGTAGTTATCAGTTTAGCAATCAGCCCCAGCATTTT. The complete variable domain, with remaining parts taken from reference TRBV19 and TRBJ1-5, reads DGGITQSPKYLFRKEGQNVTLSCEQNLNHDAMYWYRQDPGQGLRLIYYSQIVNDFQKGDIAEGYSVSREKKESFPLTVTSAQKNPTAFYLCASSYQFSNQPQHFGDGTRLSIL.

V is TRBV7-2 and J is TRBJ1-5; unclear D gene. Looked up from germline, CDR1 is SGHTA and CDR2 is FQGNSA. Trimming shortened V by 5 bases and J by 7 bases, and 9 bases separated the two germline ends. This CDR3 contains 12 residues. This CDR3 is CASSLPPQPQHF. The CDR3 nucleotides are TGTGCCAGCAGCCTTCCCCCCCAGCCCCAGCATTTT.

The rearrangement uses TRBV6-4 and TRBJ1-4; D is uncertain. The CDR3 is made up of 16 amino acids. V lost 0 bases to trimming and J lost 7 bases, with 15 bases between them. Germline V gene sequence: CDR1 MRHNA, CDR2 SNTAGT. CDR3 sequence (DNA): TGTGCCAGCAGTGACTCTCCGGGAGGGTTGAGTGAAAAACTGTTTTTT. This encodes CASSDSPGGLSEKLFF.

The gene calls are TRBV25-1 and TRBJ2-2, with D maybe TRBD2 (6 bases). This CDR3 is built from 16 residues. Germline values: CDR1 MGHDK, CDR2 SYGVNS. V dropped 1 base and J dropped 4 bases, with 13 bases sitting between them. The CDR3 protein is CASSESVTRVTGELFF. The CDR3 DNA follows: TGTGCCAGCAGTGAATCCGTGACTAGGGTCACCGGGGAGCTGTTTTTT.

V is TRBV7-2 and J is TRBJ2-3; D is unresolved. V lost 4 bases, J lost 8 bases, and 13 bases lay in between. The CDR3 runs to 13 residues. Germline V gene sequence: CDR1 SGHTA, CDR2 FQGNSA. CDR3 protein: CASSSSFGSTQYF. CDR3 DNA sequence: TGTGCCAGCAGCTCCTCCTTTGGCAGTACGCAGTATTTT.

This clone was seen once. The chain has TRBV18 and TRBJ1-3; possibly TRBD1 for D (6 bases). The V end was cut by 2 bases, the J end by 4 bases, with 9 bases between. Germline CDR1 KGHSH, CDR2 LQKENI. The CDR3 covers 14 residues. DNA for the CDR3: TGTGCCAGCTCACCATACAGGGAAGGAAACACCATATATTTT. Translating gives CASSPYREGNTIYF. The variable domain in full, with the rest retrieved from reference TRBV18 and TRBJ1-3, is NAGVMQNPRHLVRRRGQEARLRCSPMKGHSHVYWYRQLPEEGLKFMVYLQKENIIDESGMPKERFSAEFPKEGPSILRIQQVVRGDSAAYFCASSPYREGNTIYFGEGSWLTVV.

V usage is TRBV18 and J usage is TRBJ2-7; D is possibly TRBD2 (5 bases). The CDR3 has 14 amino acids. The V and J ends lost 3 bases and 6 bases respectively, with 15 bases between them. The germline V gene encodes CDR1 KGHSH and CDR2 LQKENI. Here the CDR3 DNA reads TGTGCCAGCTCACCGGTACGAGGGCCCGGCGAGCAGTACTTC. Protein: CASSPVRGPGEQYF.

The chain is built from TRBV2 and TRBJ2-5; 9 bases fit TRBD2. V was pared by 2 bases and J by 5 bases, with 3 bases of the junction left unmatched. Germline V gene lookup returns CDR1 SNHLY and CDR2 FYNNEI. The CDR3 covers 14 residues. Here the CDR3 reads CASSERTSAETQYF. As DNA, the CDR3 is TGTGCCAGCAGTGAAAGGACTAGCGCGGAGACCCAGTACTTC.

The sample holds a few counts of this clone. The chain uses TRBV7-2 and TRBJ1-5; 7 nucleotides align to TRBD1. The CDR3 spans 14 residues. J was trimmed by 2 bases and V by 4 bases; bases with no gene match: 2. Germline lookup yields CDR1 SGHTA and CDR2 FQGNSA. CDR3 protein: CASSWDRGNQPQHF. As DNA, the CDR3 is TGTGCCAGCAGCTGGGACAGAGGCAATCAGCCCCAGCATTTT.

This chain connects TRBV7-2 to TRBJ2-3, with 14 bases identical to TRBD2. The germline CDR1 and CDR2 sequences are SGHTA and FQGNSA. Trimming cost V 5 bases and J 3 bases; bases outside gene matches: 7. CDR3 size: 17 residues. CDR3 protein: CASSPRGLAGGTDTQYF. The CDR3 bases are TGTGCCAGCAGCCCCAGAGGACTAGCGGGAGGAACAGATACGCAGTATTTT.

The V call is TRBV7-8, the J call TRBJ2-1; D gene unclear. The germline V and J ends were trimmed by 7 bases and 1 base, with 14 bases remaining between them. The CDR3 is 15 amino acids. Germline V gene lookup returns CDR1 SGHVS and CDR2 FQNEAQ. CDR3 sequence: CASTLSGGSYNEQFF. CDR3 nucleotides: TGTGCCAGCACCCTCTCCGGCGGATCCTACAATGAGCAGTTCTTC.

This rearrangement joins TRBV7-2 to TRBJ1-5; D is possibly TRBD1 (5 bases). The CDR3 runs 16 residues. From germline, CDR1 is SGHTA and CDR2 FQGNSA. V gave up 1 base and J gave up 1 base, with 11 bases separating them. The CDR3 sequence is CASSLGGHTSNQPQHF. The CDR3 coding sequence is TGTGCCAGCAGCTTAGGTGGACATACCAGCAATCAGCCCCAGCATTTT.

The V and J genes are TRBV6-1 and TRBJ2-7; the D gene is possibly TRBD1 (7 bases). The CDR3 length is 14 residues. CDR1 and CDR2 from the germline V gene are MNHNS and SASEGT. Trimming left V 4 bases short and J 1 base short, with 11 bases between. The CDR3 region has the DNA TGTGCCAGCAGTGCGGGGGACAGTTCCTACGAGCAGTACTTC. This sequence encodes CASSAGDSSYEQYF.

The genes are TRBV27 and TRBJ1-5, with a possible D match to TRBD1 (6 bases). The length of the CDR3 is 14 residues. V was cut by 6 bases and J by 7 bases, with 16 bases left in between. Germline assignment: CDR1 MNHEY and CDR2 SMNVEV (reference sequence). The DNA of the CDR3 is TGTGCCAGCAGGACCACAGGGACGGGGCAGCCCCAGCATTTT. Translated, it gives CASRTTGTGQPQHF.

With respect to this clone: This same CDR3 is encoded by further DNA sequences in the sample. J is TRBJ2-2 and V is TRBV6-6; a possible D gene is TRBD2 (6 bases). This CDR3 is 15 amino acids long. Germline CDR1 and CDR2: MNHNY and SVGAGI (reference sequence). V was pared by 2 bases and J by 4 bases, with 11 bases between. CDR3 coding DNA: TGTGCCAGCAGTTACGCGCGGGGTAGCACCGGGGAGCTGTTTTTT. Protein: CASSYARGSTGELFF.

The chain couples TRBV18 to TRBJ2-3, with TRBD2 identical over 7 bases. Germline V CDR1 and CDR2: KGHSH, LQKENI. The CDR3 sequence is 14 residues long. With 3 bases clipped from V and 4 bases from J, the junction kept 4 bases outside the gene matches. CDR3 in amino acids: CASSPSRGSDTQYF. The CDR3 DNA follows: TGTGCCAGCTCACCTTCGCGGGGGTCAGATACGCAGTATTTT. The whole variable domain, remainder taken from reference TRBV18 and TRBJ2-3, is NAGVMQNPRHLVRRRGQEARLRCSPMKGHSHVYWYRQLPEEGLKFMVYLQKENIIDESGMPKERFSAEFPKEGPSILRIQQVVRGDSAAYFCASSPSRGSDTQYFGPGTRLTVL.